This is a list of T cell receptor beta chains from one sample in a study of human T cells and chemical hapten exposure. MiXCR, applied by TCRdb to the RACE reads, yields one record per CDR3 protein. The sample includes about 120,000 distinct CDR3 sequences, roughly an eighth seen only once; the top ten take 1.4%. Sequences were derived from whole blood, sampled in connection with sensitization to the hapten diphenylcyclopropenone (DPC). These receptors all stem from a woman between 45 and 65 years old with alopecia areata. Some clones in this sample may be carry-over from other donors' samples. Both conserved end residues are trimmed from each CDR3.

j_call v_call cdr3_aa
TRBJ2-2 TRBV19 ASTPRGAPNTGELF
TRBJ1-4 TRBV7-9 ASSLGASTREKLF
TRBJ2-3 TRBV27 ASSPLGGTDTQY
TRBJ2-2 TRBV7-9 ASSRGQGLTGELF
TRBJ1-2 TRBV6-2/TRBV6-3 ASILDQGRLSGYT
TRBJ1-1 TRBV6-2/TRBV6-3 ASSYSPGQQTTEAF
TRBJ1-6 TRBV6-1 ASSELQQNSPLH
TRBJ1-5 TRBV28 ASSFRPQGMRNQPQH
TRBJ1-4 TRBV18 ASSPLPPGVSEKLF
TRBJ1-1 TRBV7-8 ASSAATTLTGTEAF
TRBJ1-2 TRBV7-9 ASSLGDSNYGYT
TRBJ2-2 TRBV7-6 ASIQGYLNTGELF
TRBJ2-1 TRBV28 ASSLFQGISQF
TRBJ2-7 TRBV20-1 SATEYEQY
TRBJ1-4 TRBV5-5 ASSLLIRPTNEKLF
TRBJ1-1 TRBV12-3/TRBV12-4 ASSQSRMNTEAF
TRBJ1-4 TRBV6-2/TRBV6-3 ASRPGQSATNEKLF
TRBJ2-7 TRBV20-1 SAMASGDYEQY
TRBJ2-1 TRBV11-3 ASSFHRASSYNEQF
TRBJ2-2 TRBV19 ASSIDGAGELF
TRBJ1-1 TRBV12-3/TRBV12-4 ASSLRPMNTEAF
TRBJ2-7 TRBV4-1 ASSQDQLASYEQY
TRBJ2-7 TRBV18 ASSWGTGGTYEQY
TRBJ1-6 TRBV7-9 ASSLWTGGLSPLH
TRBJ2-3 TRBV9 ASSVVGATDTQY
TRBJ1-1 TRBV12-2 ASRLASSGDEEVGEAF
TRBJ2-5 TRBV29-1 SAGQGQETQY
TRBJ1-3 TRBV5-1 ASSYGGAGDTIY
TRBJ2-1 TRBV12-3/TRBV12-4 ASGPRGNQQF
TRBJ2-5 TRBV11-2 ASSLDQAGGGTFETQY
TRBJ1-6 TRBV4-1 ASSQDKGMAVSPLH
TRBJ1-2 TRBV28 ASSPTRQGVGSSGYT
TRBJ2-1 TRBV6-6 ASSYIWGTGGKYEQF
TRBJ2-3 TRBV5-5 ASSFTTGTSTDTQY
TRBJ1-5 TRBV28 ASSLDRGRRGPQH
TRBJ1-1 TRBV5-1 ASSLLSGQVEAF
TRBJ2-7 TRBV20-1 SAMIQQASYEQY
TRBJ1-2 TRBV4-3 ASSQDLTNGYT
TRBJ2-1 TRBV7-2 ASSLGAVRVSSYNEQF
TRBJ2-1 TRBV7-6 ASSSLKGLYEQF
TRBJ2-2 TRBV5-1 ASSRQGADTGELF
TRBJ2-7 TRBV29-1 SVGSPAESYEQY